These 26 T cell receptor beta chains came from one sample sequenced in a study of early T cells in non-severe SARS-CoV-2 infection. MiXCR, applied by TCRdb to the 5' RACE reads, yields one record per CDR3 protein. The top ten hold over 1.3% of the sample, which has tens of thousands of distinct CDR3 sequences, 10% to 15% seen once. The source was whole blood, collected at baseline. The source is an adult who was a healthcare worker with PCR-confirmed SARS-CoV-2 infection or an uninfected control (not recorded which).

The chain recombines TRBV5-8 with TRBJ1-2, with D unresolved. The CDR3 is 14 residues long. Trimming took 0 bases from V and 12 from J, leaving 18 bases between them. CDR1 and CDR2 from the germline V gene are SGHTS and YDEGEE. The CDR3 coding sequence is TGTGCCAGCAGCTTGGAACCGTCAGCGCTCTTGAACACCTTC. Protein: CASSLEPSALLNTF. The variable domain in full, with the rest retrieved from reference TRBV5-8 and TRBJ1-2, is EAGVTQSPTHLIKTRGQQATLRCSPISGHTSVYWYQQALGLGLQFLLWYDEGEERNRGNFPPRFSGRQFPNYSSELNVNALELEDSALYLCASSLEPSALLNTFGSGTRLTVV.

This chain links TRBV30 with TRBJ2-7, with 10 bases fitting TRBD1. The CDR3 spans 16 residues. The germline CDR1 and CDR2 sequences are GTSNPN and SVGIG (reference sequence). The trim removed 3 bases at V and 2 bases at J, leaving 10 bases unmatched. The CDR3 bases are TGTGCCTGGAGCCACTTGGGGACAGGGGCAACCTACGAGCAGTACTTC. Amino acid sequence: CAWSHLGTGATYEQYF.

This clonotype was recorded a few times. The V and J genes are TRBV28 and TRBJ1-3; 7 positions agree with TRBD1. Germline trimming cut 5 bases from V and 0 bases from J; bases unmatched to any gene: 7. This CDR3 region has 16 residues. Per germline, CDR1 MDHEN and CDR2 SYDVKM. Here the CDR3 reads CASSSPGQSSGNTIYF. CDR3 sequence (DNA): TGTGCCAGCAGTAGCCCGGGACAGTCCTCTGGAAACACCATATATTTT.

This clonotype was seen a few times. The genes are TRBV12-3 or TRBV12-4 and TRBJ2-1, with 9 bases that match TRBD2. The CDR3 spans 13 residues. Losses at the gene ends were 6 bases for V and 6 bases for J; bases not matched to a gene: 3. The CDR3 reads CASRTSGPNEQFF. In nucleotides, the CDR3 is TGTGCCAGCAGAACTAGCGGGCCCAATGAGCAGTTCTTC.

This chain uses TRBV11-2 with TRBJ2-1; no clear D gene. Trimming removed 6 bases at V and 1 base at J, with 10 bases between. The CDR3 spans 14 residues. Germline assignment: CDR1 SGHAT and CDR2 FQNNGV. Here the CDR3 reads CASRNLGSYNEQFF. For the CDR3, the DNA is TGTGCCAGCAGGAATTTGGGTTCCTACAATGAGCAGTTCTTC.

V gene TRBV11-2 combines with J gene TRBJ1-4; D possibly corresponds to TRBD1 (6 bases). Germline loops: CDR1 SGHAT, CDR2 FQNNGV. CDR3 length equals 15 residues. V lost 3 bases and J 3 bases, leaving 11 bases between the germline ends. Here the CDR3 DNA reads TGTGCCAGCAGCTTTACAGGGCGTCCTAATGAAAAACTGTTTTTT. This encodes CASSFTGRPNEKLFF. The complete variable domain, with remaining parts taken from reference TRBV11-2 and TRBJ1-4, reads EAGVAQSPRYKIIEKRQSVAFWCNPISGHATLYWYQQILGQGPKLLIQFQNNGVVDDSQLPKDRFSAERLKGVDSTLKIQPAKLEDSAVYLCASSFTGRPNEKLFFGSGTQLSVL.

V is TRBV25-1 and J is TRBJ1-6, with D maybe TRBD1 (5 bases). Trimming stripped 3 bases from V and 10 bases from J, with 13 bases between. Germline assignment: CDR1 MGHDK and CDR2 SYGVNS. This CDR3 has 14 residues. The CDR3 nucleotides read TGTGCCAGCAGTGACCGGACATGGCGGTCACCCCTCCACTTT. Translation gives CASSDRTWRSPLHF.

This clonotype was seen a few times. The chain combines TRBV7-6 with TRBJ1-3; perhaps TRBD1 as D (5 bases). The CDR3 is 17 residues long. Germline values: CDR1 SGHVS, CDR2 FNYEAQ. The V gene lost 5 bases and the J gene lost 0 bases, with 17 bases spanning the gap. DNA for the CDR3: TGTGCCAGCAGCCTCACTGGGACGGGCTACTCTGGAAACACCATATATTTT. Residues: CASSLTGTGYSGNTIYF.

Many counts were recorded for this clonotype. The CDR3 loop reads CASSRDTYQPQHF. In DNA, the CDR3 is TGTGCCAGTAGCCGGGACACATATCAGCCCCAGCATTTT. The chain carries TRBV19 and TRBJ1-5; perhaps TRBD1 as D (6 bases). V was clipped by 6 bases and J by 5 bases, with 11 bases between them. Germline CDR1 and CDR2: LNHDA and SQIVND (reference sequence). The CDR3 is 13 amino acids. Combining the CDR3 with reference TRBV19 and TRBJ1-5 gives the whole variable domain DGGITQSPKYLFRKEGQNVTLSCEQNLNHDAMYWYRQDPGQGLRLIYYSQIVNDFQKGDIAEGYSVSREKKESFPLTVTSAQKNPTAFYLCASSRDTYQPQHFGDGTRLSIL.

As to this clonotype: The junction departs from the called germline gene at one end, perhaps through a read error. V gene TRBV5-1 combines with J gene TRBJ2-3; D may be TRBD1 or TRBD2 (5 bases each). Per the germline V gene, CDR1 is SGHRS and CDR2 is YFSETQ. The CDR3 loop spans 16 amino acids. As DNA, the CDR3 is TGCGCCAGCAGCTTGGATTCAGGGAGACCAACAGGTACGCAGTATTTT. Protein: CASSLDSGRPTGTQYF.

This clonotype was counted a few times. The chain joins TRBV7-9 to TRBJ2-5; the D gene is possibly TRBD2 (6 bases). Germline values: CDR1 SEHNR, CDR2 FQNEAQ (reference sequence). CDR3 length: 14 residues. Trimming left V 5 bases short and J 1 base short, with 11 bases between. The CDR3 reads CASSQGGVQETQYF. The CDR3 nucleotides read TGTGCCAGCAGCCAAGGAGGGGTCCAAGAGACCCAGTACTTC. Complete variable domain (other parts from reference TRBV7-9 and TRBJ2-5): DTGVSQNPRHKITKRGQNVTFRCDPISEHNRLYWYRQTLGQGPEFLTYFQNEAQLEKSRLLSDRFSAERPKGSFSTLEIQRTEQGDSAMYLCASSQGGVQETQYFGPGTRLLVL.

This chain uses TRBV20-1 with TRBJ2-7, with TRBD2 matching over 8 bases. Per the germline V gene, CDR1 is DFQATT and CDR2 is SNEGSKA (reference sequence). The CDR3 length is 14 residues. After removal of 5 bases from V and 2 bases from J, the junction contained 8 bases not matched to a gene. CDR3 bases: TGCAGTGCTGCAATTAGCGGGAAACCCTACGAGCAGTACTTC. Protein: CSAAISGKPYEQYF.

The J gene is TRBJ2-3, the V gene TRBV28, with D unclear. The germline V gene encodes CDR1 MDHEN and CDR2 SYDVKM. Trimming shortened V by 2 bases and J by 10 bases, and 16 bases separated the two germline ends. The CDR3 loop spans 14 amino acids. The CDR3 coding sequence is TGTGCCAGCAGTTTACCGGACGGGTCCGCTCCGCAGTATTTT. Its protein product is CASSLPDGSAPQYF.

This clonotype was counted many times. V is TRBV7-2 and J is TRBJ1-2; a weak D match, TRBD1 (6 bases). CDR3 size: 14 residues. Germline CDR1 SGHTA, CDR2 FQGNSA. V was clipped by 4 bases and J by 5 bases, with 14 bases between them. CDR3 sequence reads: CASSSQKGGYGYTF. The CDR3 region has the DNA TGTGCCAGCAGCTCCCAAAAGGGGGGATATGGCTACACCTTC.

The gene calls are TRBV2 and TRBJ1-1; no clear D gene. V dropped 7 bases and J dropped 0 bases, with 9 bases sitting between them. There are 13 residues in the CDR3. From germline, CDR1 is SNHLY and CDR2 FYNNEI. The chain's CDR3 is CASIKGLNTEAFF. CDR3 DNA sequence: TGTGCCAGCATTAAGGGATTGAACACTGAAGCTTTCTTT.

This clonotype was picked up a small number of times. The chain recombines TRBV3-1 with TRBJ2-1; D is unresolved. This CDR3 is built from 12 residues. V gave up 3 bases and J gave up 5 bases, with 5 bases separating them. Looked up from germline, CDR1 is LGHDT and CDR2 is YNNKEL (reference sequence). CDR3 protein: CASSHLNNEQFF. The CDR3 DNA follows: TGTGCCAGCAGCCACTTAAACAATGAGCAGTTCTTC.

The chain uses TRBV20-1 and TRBJ2-7, with TRBD2 identical over 15 bases. This CDR3 contains 18 residues. Germline V CDR1 and CDR2: DFQATT, SNEGSKA (reference sequence). Trimming cost V 1 base and J 0 bases; bases outside gene matches: 7. This CDR3 is CSARVGLAGGPSSYEQYF. The DNA of the CDR3 is TGCAGTGCTAGAGTGGGACTAGCGGGGGGACCCAGCTCCTACGAGCAGTACTTC.

Ten or more counts support this clonotype. This chain connects TRBV7-2 to TRBJ2-3; 10 positions match TRBD2. The CDR3 has 18 amino acids. The V gene's germline CDR1 is SGHTA and CDR2 FQGNSA. V was clipped by 4 bases and J by 0 bases; unmatched bases: 10. The CDR3 spells CASSSRLAGVTSTDTQYF. For the CDR3, the DNA is TGTGCCAGCAGCTCGAGGCTAGCGGGGGTGACTAGCACAGATACGCAGTATTTT.

In its sample, this clonotype was seen many times. This chain connects TRBV10-2 to TRBJ2-1; weak D call: TRBD2 (6 bases). The CDR3 has 14 amino acids. The V end lost 5 bases, the J end lost 9 bases, and 17 bases lay between the germline ends. Germline V gene lookup returns CDR1 WSHSY and CDR2 SAAADI. CDR3 bases: TGCGCCAGCAGTCAAAGGACTAATGGGCCTGAGCAGTTCTTC. Its translation is CASSQRTNGPEQFF.

This clonotype was recorded a few times. V and J are TRBV30 and TRBJ2-3; no clear D. V shed 4 bases and J shed 4 bases, with 6 bases lying between them. This CDR3 has 11 amino acids. The germline V gene encodes CDR1 GTSNPN and CDR2 SVGIG (reference sequence). CDR3 amino acids: CAWTRADTQYF. The CDR3 nucleotides read TGTGCCTGGACCCGGGCAGATACGCAGTATTTT.

V usage is TRBV3-1 and J usage is TRBJ1-6; 7 nucleotides align to TRBD1. CDR1 is LGHDT, CDR2 YNNKEL, per germline (reference sequence). Trimming cost V 5 bases and J 6 bases; bases outside gene matches: 4. This CDR3 has 14 residues. The DNA of the CDR3 is TGTGCCAGCAGCGCATGGGACAGTAATTCACCCCTCCACTTT. Translated: CASSAWDSNSPLHF.

CDR3 nucleotide sequence: TGTGCCAGCAGTTTATCTCCGGGAGGATGGTACTTC. Translation gives CASSLSPGGWYF. This chain uses TRBV28 with TRBJ2-7; 7 bases are shared with TRBD2. Trimming at V came to 1 base and at J to 12 bases, leaving 6 bases not matched to a gene. Germline CDR1 reads MDHEN; CDR2 reads SYDVKM. This CDR3 comprises 12 residues. The full variable domain, its missing parts supplied by reference TRBV28 and TRBJ2-7, is DVKVTQSSRYLVKRTGEKVFLECVQDMDHENMFWYRQDPGLGLRLIYFSYDVKMKEKGDIPEGYSVSREKKERFSLILESASTNQTSMYLCASSLSPGGWYFGPGTRLTVT.

Concerning this clonotype itself: A read error is possible here, since a much larger clone lies one base away. This sequence joins TRBV11-2 and TRBJ1-1, with D unclear. The CDR3 sequence is 13 residues long. The germline V gene has CDR1 SGHAT and CDR2 FQNNGV. The CDR3 coding sequence is TGTGCCAGCAGCTTAATCCGCGTCACTGAAGCTCTCTTT. It codes for CASSLIRVTEALF.

The V gene is TRBV9, the J gene TRBJ2-1; D is unresolved. The CDR3 has 13 residues. V was pared by 4 bases and J by 5 bases, with 10 bases between. CDR1 SGDLS and CDR2 YYNGEE come from the germline V gene. The CDR3 sequence is CASSPIFDNEQFF. The CDR3 DNA follows: TGTGCCAGCAGCCCGATTTTCGACAATGAGCAGTTCTTC.

The chain recombines TRBV12-3 or TRBV12-4 with TRBJ1-1; D is undetermined. V was trimmed by 0 bases and J by 3 bases, leaving 11 bases between them. CDR3 size: 15 residues. The CDR3 coding sequence is TGTGCCAGCAGTTTAGCGAGGCGGATTCACACTGAAGCTTTCTTT. It specifies CASSLARRIHTEAFF.

Ten or more counts support this clonotype. The chain recombines TRBV28 with TRBJ1-5; TRBD1 agrees at 8 bases. In germline, CDR1 is MDHEN, CDR2 SYDVKM. The CDR3 totals 14 residues. V lost 5 bases, J lost 2 bases, and 2 bases stayed unmatched. CDR3: CASSQGAGNQPQHF. The CDR3, as DNA: TGTGCCAGCAGTCAGGGGGCTGGCAATCAGCCCCAGCATTTT.